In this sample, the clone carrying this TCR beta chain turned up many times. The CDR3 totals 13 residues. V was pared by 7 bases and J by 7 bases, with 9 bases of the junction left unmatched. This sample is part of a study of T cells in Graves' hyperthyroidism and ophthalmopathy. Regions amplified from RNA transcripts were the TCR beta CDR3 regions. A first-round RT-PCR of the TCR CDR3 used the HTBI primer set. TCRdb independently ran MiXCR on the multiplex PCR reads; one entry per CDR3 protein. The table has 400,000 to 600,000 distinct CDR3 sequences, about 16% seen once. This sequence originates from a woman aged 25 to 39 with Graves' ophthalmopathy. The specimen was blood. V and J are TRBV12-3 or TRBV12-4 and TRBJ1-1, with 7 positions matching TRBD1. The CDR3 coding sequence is TGTGCCAGCACTCTGGAGGGGGCATTTGAAGCTTTCTTT. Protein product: CASTLEGAFEAFF.